These 23 T cell receptor beta chains share one sample of origin, sequenced in a study of blood T cell repertoires in COVID-19. Profiled with immunoSEQ multiplex PCR; TCRdb holds only in-frame clones, not every one. Of 130,000 or so clones listed, 65% to 90% are singletons. The sample taken for sequencing was peripheral blood. These receptors all come from an older woman with active or convalescent COVID-19.

The chain uses TRBV6-5 and TRBJ2-1; 7 bases fit TRBD2. With 7 bases clipped from V and 1 base from J, the junction kept 7 bases outside the gene matches. The CDR3 contains 15 residues. Germline assignment: CDR1 MNHEY and CDR2 SVGAGI. CDR3 sequence reads: CASINWEGSYNEQFF. CDR3 nucleotides: TGTGCCAGCATCAATTGGGAGGGATCCTACAATGAGCAGTTCTTC.

This clone was recorded once. The chain is built from TRBV5-6 and TRBJ2-1; the D is unclear. Germline V gives CDR1 SGHDT, CDR2 YYEEEE. The V gene lost 0 bases and the J gene lost 0 bases, with 7 bases spanning the gap. The CDR3 has 15 amino acids. Here the CDR3 DNA reads TGTGCCAGCAGCTTGGACTTTAGCTCCTACAATGAGCAGTTCTTC. Residues: CASSLDFSSYNEQFF.

This clone was found a few times. The chain carries TRBV5-6 and TRBJ2-5; 9 nucleotides line up with TRBD2. This CDR3 is 16 amino acids long. The ends lost 3 bases at V and 2 bases at J; junction bases unmatched: 8. CDR1 and CDR2 (germline): SGHDT, YYEEEE. CDR3 DNA sequence: TGTGCCAGCAGCTACCTTAGCGGGGGAATACAAGAGACCCAGTACTTC. Translated: CASSYLSGGIQETQYF.

This clone turned up a few times. A read error may account for a junction end that differs from germline. The chain carries TRBV7-2 and TRBJ1-2, with D possibly matching TRBD1 (6 bases). The CDR3 sequence is 14 residues long. CDR1 is SGHTA, CDR2 FQGNSA, per germline. CDR3 bases: TGTGCCAGCAACTTATTAGGGGGGGCTGGTGGCTACACCTTC. This sequence encodes CASNLLGGAGGYTF.

This clone is a singleton in its sample. The V and J genes are TRBV19 and TRBJ1-3, with a weak D call TRBD1 (5 bases). The germline CDR1 and CDR2 sequences are LNHDA and SQIVND (reference sequence). This CDR3 comprises 15 residues. Trimming cost V 6 bases and J 0 bases, with 12 bases left between them. The CDR3 reads CASRNRLGSGNTIYF. CDR3 sequence (DNA): TGTGCCAGTAGGAACAGGCTGGGCTCTGGAAACACCATATATTTT.

The chain links TRBV28 to TRBJ1-3, with D unclear. Germline V gene data show CDR1 as MDHEN and CDR2 as SYDVKM. The V and J ends lost 3 bases and 0 bases respectively, with 9 bases between them. The CDR3 sequence is 15 residues long. CDR3 bases: TGTGCCAGCAGTTTGTGGAGCAGCTCTGGAAACACCATATATTTT. Amino acid sequence: CASSLWSSSGNTIYF.

This chain links TRBV10-3 with TRBJ1-3; 8 nucleotides align to TRBD1. CDR1 is ENHRY and CDR2 is SYGVKD in the germline V gene. The CDR3 runs to 14 residues. Trimming took 6 bases from V and 4 from J; bases not matched to a gene: 5. CDR3 residues: CAIRDRVDGNTIYF. Written as DNA, the CDR3 is TGTGCCATCAGGGACAGGGTCGACGGAAACACCATATATTTT.

The J gene is TRBJ1-4, the V gene TRBV18; no firm D call. CDR3 length equals 15 residues. V was shortened by 0 bases and J by 4 bases, with 9 bases between the two germline ends. Per the germline V gene, CDR1 is KGHSH and CDR2 is LQKENI. The CDR3 is CASSPPRGFNEKLFF. In nucleotides, the CDR3 is TGTGCCAGCTCACCACCGCGAGGTTTTAATGAAAAACTGTTTTTT.

The chain combines TRBV4-3 with TRBJ2-3; maybe TRBD2 (5 bases). Between the trimmed V and J ends, which lost 0 bases and 1 base, there was a span of 5 bases. This CDR3 spans 14 amino acids. CDR1 and CDR2 from the germline V gene are LGHNA and YSLEER. CDR3 coding DNA: TGCGCCAGCAGCCAAGAGCGGGGCACAGATACGCAGTATTTT. It codes for CASSQERGTDTQYF.

The chain links TRBV5-1 to TRBJ1-1; D unresolved. With 2 bases removed from V and 3 bases from J, the gap between germline ends came to 8 bases. The CDR3 is 13 amino acids. Germline lookup yields CDR1 SGHRS and CDR2 YFSETQ. As DNA, the CDR3 is TGCGCCAGCAGCTTTTCAGGTTACACTGAAGCTTTCTTT. Its translation is CASSFSGYTEAFF.

The chain combines TRBV18 with TRBJ1-2; D ambiguous. Trimming removed 2 bases at V and 7 bases at J, with 11 bases between. Germline values: CDR1 KGHSH, CDR2 LQKENI. The CDR3 extends over 13 amino acids. CDR3 residues: CASSPGLPAGYTF. CDR3 sequence (DNA): TGTGCCAGCTCACCAGGACTGCCCGCTGGCTACACCTTC.

The chain has TRBV28 and TRBJ1-5; D perhaps matches TRBD1 (5 bases). CDR1 MDHEN and CDR2 SYDVKM come from the germline V gene. V lost 6 bases, J lost 5 bases, and 17 bases lay in between. The CDR3 totals 15 residues. The CDR3 nucleotides are TGTGCCAGCAGCTTACACGGAGGGGATCATCAGCCCCAGCATTTT. This gives the protein CASSLHGGDHQPQHF.

Concerning this clone itself: At one of its ends the junction is not consistent with the germline gene, which may arise from a read error. The V gene is TRBV13, the J gene TRBJ1-2, with D tentatively TRBD1 (6 bases). The CDR3 is 17 residues long. The V gene's germline CDR1 is PRHDT and CDR2 FYEKMQ (reference sequence). For the CDR3, the DNA is TGTGCCGGCAGCTTAGAAACCCCCACAGGGTTATCCTCCGGCTACACCTTC. This codes for CAGSLETPTGLSSGYTF. The whole variable domain, remainder taken from reference TRBV13 and TRBJ1-2, is AAGVIQSPRHLIKEKRETATLKCYPIPRHDTVYWYQQGPGQDPQFLISFYEKMQSDKGSIPDRFSAQQFSDYHSELNMSSLELGDSALYFCAGSLETPTGLSSGYTFGSGTRLTVV.

This chain joins TRBV14 and TRBJ1-1; no clear D. This CDR3 region has 13 residues. The germline V gene has CDR1 SGHDN and CDR2 FVKESK. Trimming cost V 8 bases and J 7 bases, with 17 bases left between them. In DNA form, the CDR3 reads TGTGCCAGCTCTGCCTTCTCCGGGAGTGAAGCTTTCTTT. Translated, it gives CASSAFSGSEAFF.

The V call is TRBV3-1 (or the pseudogene TRBV3-2), the J call TRBJ2-7, with D unresolved. Germline V lookup: CDR1 LGHDT, CDR2 YNNKEL (reference sequence). Trimming cost V 1 base and J 4 bases, with 11 bases left between them. The CDR3 loop spans 14 amino acids. CDR3 protein: CASSQGWSVYEQYF. In DNA form, the CDR3 reads TGTGCCAGCAGCCAAGGGTGGAGCGTTTACGAGCAGTACTTC.

The CDR3 spells CASSRRGWREGPYEQYF. CDR3 coding DNA: TGTGCCAGCAGCCGCCGGGGGTGGCGGGAGGGTCCCTACGAGCAGTACTTC. V usage is TRBV4-2 and J usage is TRBJ2-7, with 9 bases identical to TRBD2. Germline V gene lookup returns CDR1 LGHNA and CDR2 YNFKEQ. The CDR3 contains 17 residues. The J segment lost 2 bases and the V segment lost 4 bases, leaving 12 bases of the junction unmatched.

The V call is TRBV5-1, the J call TRBJ2-7; D might be TRBD1 (6 bases). Trimming shortened V by 2 bases and J by 3 bases, and 15 bases separated the two germline ends. The CDR3 consists of 15 residues. The germline V gene encodes CDR1 SGHRS and CDR2 YFSETQ. CDR3: CASSFSRTQGYEQYF. As DNA, the CDR3 is TGCGCCAGCAGCTTTTCCCGGACACAGGGCTACGAGCAGTACTTC.

This clone was detected only once. The CDR3: CASSLLGDRANNEQFF. DNA for the CDR3: TGTGCCAGCAGCTTATTGGGTGACAGGGCCAACAATGAGCAGTTCTTC. The rearrangement joins TRBV7-9 to TRBJ2-1, with 7 bases lining up with TRBD1. The germline V gene encodes CDR1 SEHNR and CDR2 FQNEAQ (reference sequence). Trimming removed 2 bases from V and 5 bases from J; junction bases left unmatched: 9. This CDR3 spans 16 amino acids.

J is TRBJ2-1 and V is TRBV28; 7 nucleotides line up with TRBD2. The length of the CDR3 is 22 residues. CDR1 is MDHEN, CDR2 SYDVKM, per germline. V dropped 11 bases and J dropped 5; count of bases not matched to a gene: 36. CDR3 protein: CACWFPSWVRRGVGGENNEQFF. CDR3 nucleotide sequence: TGTGCCTGCTGGTTTCCATCCTGGGTGCGTCGGGGGGTGGGGGGGGAGAACAATGAGCAGTTCTTC.

This clone was found many times. J is TRBJ1-6 and V is TRBV3-1 (or the pseudogene TRBV3-2); D unresolved. The CDR3 totals 13 residues. The ends were cut back, 0 bases at V and 10 bases at J, with 7 bases in the middle. Germline loops: CDR1 LGHDT, CDR2 YNNKEL (reference sequence). DNA of the CDR3: TGTGCCAGCAGCCAAGATCAGTCGTCACCCCTCCACTTT. It encodes CASSQDQSSPLHF.

The chain employs TRBV29-1 and TRBJ2-1; D ambiguous. Germline-derived CDR1 and CDR2 are SQVTM and ANQGSEA. With 4 bases removed from V and 8 bases from J, the gap between germline ends came to 21 bases. The CDR3 is 15 residues long. The CDR3 spells CSVAEALGSAYEQFF. The CDR3, as DNA: TGCAGCGTTGCCGAGGCCCTCGGGTCGGCGTATGAGCAGTTCTTC.

V and J are TRBV11-1 and TRBJ1-5; D ambiguous. CDR3 length: 13 residues. Germline V lookup: CDR1 SGHAT, CDR2 FQDESV (reference sequence). The ends were cut back, 3 bases at V and 5 bases at J, with 8 bases in the middle. The CDR3 reads CASSFQLDQPQHF. The CDR3 region has the DNA TGTGCCAGCAGCTTTCAGTTGGATCAGCCCCAGCATTTT.

The chain is built from TRBV9 and TRBJ2-7; a possible D gene is TRBD2 (5 bases). Looked up from germline, CDR1 is SGDLS and CDR2 is YYNGEE. The V gene lost 4 bases and the J gene lost 3 bases, with 20 bases spanning the gap. The CDR3 spans 16 residues. The DNA of the CDR3 is TGTGCCAGCAGCTCCCGGGGTCTGGGAAGGGACTACGAGCAGTACTTC. Translation gives CASSSRGLGRDYEQYF.